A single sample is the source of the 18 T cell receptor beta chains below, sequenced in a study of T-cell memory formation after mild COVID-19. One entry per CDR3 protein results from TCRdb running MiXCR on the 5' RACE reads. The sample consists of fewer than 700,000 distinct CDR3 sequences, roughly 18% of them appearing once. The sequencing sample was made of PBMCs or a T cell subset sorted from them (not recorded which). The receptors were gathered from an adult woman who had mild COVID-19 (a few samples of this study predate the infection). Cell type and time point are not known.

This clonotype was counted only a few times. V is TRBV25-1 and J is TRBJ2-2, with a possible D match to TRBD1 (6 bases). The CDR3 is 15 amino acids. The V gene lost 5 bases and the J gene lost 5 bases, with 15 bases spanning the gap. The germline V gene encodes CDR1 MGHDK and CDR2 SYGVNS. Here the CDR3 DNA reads TGTGCCAGCAGTTTATTGGGACACTCAACCGGGGAGCTGTTTTTT. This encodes CASSLLGHSTGELFF.

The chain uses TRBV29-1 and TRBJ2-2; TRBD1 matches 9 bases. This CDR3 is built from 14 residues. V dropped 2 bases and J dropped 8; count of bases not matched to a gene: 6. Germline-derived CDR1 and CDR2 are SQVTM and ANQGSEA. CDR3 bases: TGCAGCGTTGAACGAGGGACAGGGCGAGGGGAGCTGTTTTTT. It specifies CSVERGTGRGELFF.

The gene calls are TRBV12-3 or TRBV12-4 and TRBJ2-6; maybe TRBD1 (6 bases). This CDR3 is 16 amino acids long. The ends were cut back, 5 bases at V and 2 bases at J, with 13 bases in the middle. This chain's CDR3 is CASSGKQGAGANVLTF. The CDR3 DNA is TGTGCCAGCAGTGGAAAACAGGGAGCTGGGGCCAACGTCCTGACTTTC.

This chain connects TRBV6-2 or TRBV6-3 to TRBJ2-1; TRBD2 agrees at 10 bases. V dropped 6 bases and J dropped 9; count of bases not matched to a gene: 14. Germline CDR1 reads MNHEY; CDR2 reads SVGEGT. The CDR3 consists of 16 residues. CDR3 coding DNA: TGTGCCAGCAGGCCCAGAACTAGCGGGATAGGGGGTGAGCAGTTCTTC. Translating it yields CASRPRTSGIGGEQFF.

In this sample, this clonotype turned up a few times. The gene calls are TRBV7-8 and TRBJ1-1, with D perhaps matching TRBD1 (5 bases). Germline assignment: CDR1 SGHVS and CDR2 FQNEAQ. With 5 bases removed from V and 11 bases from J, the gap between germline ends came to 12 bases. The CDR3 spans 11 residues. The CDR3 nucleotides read TGTGCCAGCAGCAACCACGGGACGGCTTTCTTT. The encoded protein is CASSNHGTAFF. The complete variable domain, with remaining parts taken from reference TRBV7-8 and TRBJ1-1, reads GAGVSQSPRYKVAKRGQDVALRCDPISGHVSLFWYQQALGQGPEFLTYFQNEAQLDKSGLPSDRFFAERPEGSVSTLKIQRTQQEDSAVYLCASSNHGTAFFGQGTRLTVV.

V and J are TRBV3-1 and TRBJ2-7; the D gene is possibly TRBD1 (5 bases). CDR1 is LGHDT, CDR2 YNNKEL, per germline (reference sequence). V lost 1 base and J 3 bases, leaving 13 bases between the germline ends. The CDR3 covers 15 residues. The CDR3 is CASSQARTQHYEQYF. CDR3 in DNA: TGTGCCAGCAGCCAAGCTAGGACACAGCACTACGAGCAGTACTTC.

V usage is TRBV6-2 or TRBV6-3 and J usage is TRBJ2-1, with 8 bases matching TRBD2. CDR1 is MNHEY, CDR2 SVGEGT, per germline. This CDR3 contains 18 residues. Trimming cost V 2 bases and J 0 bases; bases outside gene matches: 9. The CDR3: CASSYLLSGVDSYNEQFF. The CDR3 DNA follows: TGTGCCAGCAGTTACCTCCTTAGCGGGGTGGACTCCTACAATGAGCAGTTCTTC.

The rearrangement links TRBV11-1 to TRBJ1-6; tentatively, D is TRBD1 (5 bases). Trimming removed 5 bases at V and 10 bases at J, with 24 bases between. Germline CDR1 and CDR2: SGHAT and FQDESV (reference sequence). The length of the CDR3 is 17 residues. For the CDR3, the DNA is TGTGCCAGCAGCCTCCAGAACCGGGACGGACTCGGGTCACCCCTCCACTTT. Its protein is CASSLQNRDGLGSPLHF.

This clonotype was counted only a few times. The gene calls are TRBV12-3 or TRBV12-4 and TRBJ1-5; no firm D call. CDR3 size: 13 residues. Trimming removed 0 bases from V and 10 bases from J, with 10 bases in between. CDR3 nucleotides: TGTGCCAGCAGTTTAGCGCTGGCAAACCCCCAGCATTTT. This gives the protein CASSLALANPQHF.

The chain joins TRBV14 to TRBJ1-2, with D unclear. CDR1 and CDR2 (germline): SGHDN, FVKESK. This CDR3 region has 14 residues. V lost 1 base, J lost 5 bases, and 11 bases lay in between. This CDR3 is CASSQGHLRYGYTF. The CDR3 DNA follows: TGTGCCAGCAGCCAAGGACACCTGCGGTATGGCTACACCTTC.

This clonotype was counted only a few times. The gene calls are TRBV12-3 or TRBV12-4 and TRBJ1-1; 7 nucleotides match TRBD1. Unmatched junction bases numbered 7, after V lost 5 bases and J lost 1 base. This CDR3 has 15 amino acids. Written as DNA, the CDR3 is TGTGCCAGCAGTCCCCGGGACAGCTCGAACACTGAAGCTTTCTTT. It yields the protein CASSPRDSSNTEAFF.

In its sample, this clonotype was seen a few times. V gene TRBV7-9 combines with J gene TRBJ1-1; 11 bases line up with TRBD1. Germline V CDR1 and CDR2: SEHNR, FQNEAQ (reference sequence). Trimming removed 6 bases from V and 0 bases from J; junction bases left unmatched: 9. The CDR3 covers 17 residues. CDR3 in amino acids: CASRRLDRGRMNTEAFF. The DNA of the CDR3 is TGTGCCAGCAGGCGCTTGGACAGGGGGCGGATGAACACTGAAGCTTTCTTT.

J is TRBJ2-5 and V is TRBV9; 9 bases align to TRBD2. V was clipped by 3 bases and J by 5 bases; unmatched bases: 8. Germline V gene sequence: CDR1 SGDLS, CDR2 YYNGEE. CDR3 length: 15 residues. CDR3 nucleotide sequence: TGTGCCAGCAGCGCCGGACTAGCGCAAGGGGAGACCCAGTACTTC. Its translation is CASSAGLAQGETQYF.

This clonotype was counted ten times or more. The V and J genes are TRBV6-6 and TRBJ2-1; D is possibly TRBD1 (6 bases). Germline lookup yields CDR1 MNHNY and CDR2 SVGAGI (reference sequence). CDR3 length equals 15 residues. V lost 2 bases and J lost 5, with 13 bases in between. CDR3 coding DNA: TGTGCCAGCAGTTACCTGCCCGGGACAAACAATGAGCAGTTCTTC. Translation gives CASSYLPGTNNEQFF.

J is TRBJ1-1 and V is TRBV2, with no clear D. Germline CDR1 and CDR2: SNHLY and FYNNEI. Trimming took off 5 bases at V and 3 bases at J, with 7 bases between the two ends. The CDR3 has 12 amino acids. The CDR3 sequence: CASSNLYTEAFF. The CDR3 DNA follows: TGTGCCAGCAGTAACCTTTACACTGAAGCTTTCTTT.

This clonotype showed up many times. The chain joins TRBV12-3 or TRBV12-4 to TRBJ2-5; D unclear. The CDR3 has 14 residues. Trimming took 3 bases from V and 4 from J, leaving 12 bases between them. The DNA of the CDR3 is TGTGCCAGCAGTTTGATAACAAGAACAGAGACCCAGTACTTC. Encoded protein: CASSLITRTETQYF.

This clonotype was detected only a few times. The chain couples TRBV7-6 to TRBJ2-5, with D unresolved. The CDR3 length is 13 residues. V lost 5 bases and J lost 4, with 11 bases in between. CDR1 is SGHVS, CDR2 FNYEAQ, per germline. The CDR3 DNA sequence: TGTGCCAGCAGCCCCAGGCTAAGAGAGACCCAGTACTTC. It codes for CASSPRLRETQYF.

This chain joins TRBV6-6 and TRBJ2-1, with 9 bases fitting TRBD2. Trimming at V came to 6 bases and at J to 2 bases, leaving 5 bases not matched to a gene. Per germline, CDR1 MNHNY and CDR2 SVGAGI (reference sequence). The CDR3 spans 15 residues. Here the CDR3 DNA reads TGTGCCAGCAGGGAGGCGGGAGGGGCCTACAATGAGCAGTTCTTC. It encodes CASREAGGAYNEQFF.